The 15 T cell receptor beta chains below were found in one sample sequenced in a study of T cells in narcolepsy. Here immunoSEQ multiplex PCR was the method, and the copy in TCRdb shows in-frame clones only, minus some. The sample shows tens of thousands of clones, roughly 80% of them seen only once. Sequenced input: CD45RA- memory CD4+ T cells from PBMCs. These receptor sequences come from a human donor with narcolepsy.

This clone has more than one count but fewer than ten. The chain recombines TRBV7-9 with TRBJ1-4; 9 bases are a match to TRBD1. There are 16 residues in the CDR3. Trimming took 5 bases from V and 10 from J; bases not matched to a gene: 14. Germline V CDR1 and CDR2: SEHNR, FQNEAQ (reference sequence). CDR3 DNA: TGTGCCAGCAGCCTCGGGACAGGGCGGATTTTAGGAAAACTGTTTTTT. This codes for CASSLGTGRILGKLFF.

This rearrangement joins TRBV19 to TRBJ1-2, with TRBD1 as a possible D gene (6 bases). The V gene lost 3 bases and the J gene lost 3 bases, with 11 bases spanning the gap. Looked up from germline, CDR1 is LNHDA and CDR2 is SQIVND (reference sequence). The CDR3 runs 14 residues. The CDR3 sequence is CASSIATGYYGYTF. As DNA, the CDR3 is TGTGCCAGTAGTATCGCGACAGGTTACTATGGCTACACCTTC. Using reference TRBV19 and TRBJ1-2 for the parts outside the CDR3, the full variable domain is DGGITQSPKYLFRKEGQNVTLSCEQNLNHDAMYWYRQDPGQGLRLIYYSQIVNDFQKGDIAEGYSVSREKKESFPLTVTSAQKNPTAFYLCASSIATGYYGYTFGSGTRLTVV.

This clone was counted a single time. V and J are TRBV6-6 and TRBJ1-2; D unclear. CDR3 length equals 13 residues. CDR1 and CDR2 (germline): MNHNY, SVGAGI (reference sequence). V lost 6 bases and J lost 8, with 16 bases in between. CDR3 sequence: CASSPADRGGYTF. CDR3 DNA sequence: TGTGCCAGCAGCCCCGCGGACCGGGGAGGCTACACCTTC.

This chain uses TRBV30 with TRBJ2-3; D not certain. The V and J ends lost 1 base and 4 bases respectively, with 3 bases between them. Germline CDR1 is GTSNPN and CDR2 is SVGIG (reference sequence). The CDR3 extends over 11 amino acids. The CDR3 region has the DNA TGTGCCTGGAGTGAGGCAGATACGCAGTATTTT. Translating it yields CAWSEADTQYF.

This clone has just a few counts. This chain connects TRBV2 to TRBJ2-4; unclear D gene. The CDR3 runs 13 residues. In germline, CDR1 is SNHLY, CDR2 FYNNEI. The V end was cut by 6 bases, the J end by 1 base, with 7 bases between. CDR3 DNA: TGTGCCAGCAGGGGATGGGCCAAAAACATTCAGTACTTC. This encodes CASRGWAKNIQYF.

This clone came up a few times. The chain has TRBV5-6 and TRBJ2-3, with 11 bases that match TRBD2. Unmatched junction bases numbered 20, after V lost 4 bases and J lost 7 bases. Germline V CDR1 and CDR2: SGHDT, YYEEEE. CDR3 size: 19 residues. The CDR3 bases are TGTGCCAGCAGCCGAAAATTAACTAGCGGGAGCGGTCCAAGGAATACGCAGTATTTT. Translated, it gives CASSRKLTSGSGPRNTQYF.

The chain has TRBV14 and TRBJ2-7; the match to TRBD1 covers 8 bases. This CDR3 comprises 15 residues. The germline V gene has CDR1 SGHDN and CDR2 FVKESK. J gave up 4 bases and V 0 bases, and 5 bases lay outside the gene matches. The CDR3 protein is CASSQETGGLYEQYF. CDR3 nucleotides: TGTGCCAGCAGCCAAGAAACAGGGGGTTTGTACGAGCAGTACTTC.

This sequence joins TRBV7-6 and TRBJ2-5; weak D call: TRBD1 (5 bases). V was shortened by 5 bases and J by 2 bases, with 18 bases between the two germline ends. The CDR3 covers 16 residues. Germline CDR1 and CDR2: SGHVS and FNYEAQ. CDR3 nucleotides: TGTGCCAGCAGCCAGGTTGCTCGGACACCGCAAGAGACCCAGTACTTC. Translated, it gives CASSQVARTPQETQYF.

This chain joins TRBV27 and TRBJ2-7; tentatively, D is TRBD2 (6 bases). The CDR3 covers 14 residues. V was clipped by 7 bases and J by 1 base, with 14 bases between them. Germline assignment: CDR1 MNHEY and CDR2 SMNVEV (reference sequence). CDR3 in amino acids: CASKFLGRSYEQYF. DNA for the CDR3: TGTGCCAGCAAATTCCTAGGGAGGTCCTACGAGCAGTACTTC.

This rearrangement joins TRBV5-1 to TRBJ2-7; 15 nucleotides align to TRBD2. The germline CDR1 and CDR2 sequences are SGHRS and YFSETQ. This CDR3 is built from 16 residues. Losses at the gene ends were 5 bases for V and 4 bases for J; bases not matched to a gene: 7. Here the CDR3 DNA reads TGCGCCAGCAGTCCGGGACTAGCGGGAGGATATTACGAGCAGTACTTC. Amino acid sequence: CASSPGLAGGYYEQYF.

Notes on this clone: One junction end does not reproduce the germline sequence, and a read error may be involved. V is TRBV11-3 and J is TRBJ2-7, with TRBD2 as a possible D gene (7 bases). The germline CDR1 and CDR2 sequences are SGHNT and YENEEA. The length of the CDR3 is 16 residues. The CDR3 nucleotides are TGTGCCAGCAGCCTAGAGAGAGGGGGGGGCTCCTACGAGCAGTACTTC. It yields the protein CASSLERGGGSYEQYF.

This chain links TRBV30 with TRBJ2-7; 9 positions agree with TRBD1. The ends lost 4 bases at V and 3 bases at J; junction bases unmatched: 13. CDR3 length equals 16 residues. CDR1 is GTSNPN and CDR2 is SVGIG in the germline V gene (reference sequence). The CDR3 DNA is TGTGCCTGGAATCAGCCCTACAGGGGGCGCATCTACGAGCAGTACTTC. This codes for CAWNQPYRGRIYEQYF.

The table lists this clone with a count of one. J is TRBJ1-1 and V is TRBV11-2; D gene unclear. Trimming shortened V by 1 base and J by 10 bases, and 19 bases separated the two germline ends. Looked up from germline, CDR1 is SGHAT and CDR2 is FQNNGV. The CDR3 is 15 amino acids. In DNA form, the CDR3 reads TGTGCCAGCAGCTTAGGGACTCGGGCCCGAGTAGGAGCTTTCTTT. Residues: CASSLGTRARVGAFF.

The chain combines TRBV28 with TRBJ1-5; D is unresolved. Between the trimmed V and J ends, which lost 7 bases and 5 bases, there was a span of 6 bases. The germline CDR1 and CDR2 sequences are MDHEN and SYDVKM. The CDR3 loop spans 11 amino acids. CDR3 nucleotide sequence: TGTGCCAGCACGTCTCATCAGCCCCAGCATTTT. Translating gives CASTSHQPQHF.

V is TRBV18 and J is TRBJ1-2; D unclear. V gave up 6 bases and J gave up 0 bases, with 11 bases separating them. Germline V gene data show CDR1 as KGHSH and CDR2 as LQKENI. The CDR3 extends over 14 amino acids. This CDR3 reads CASSPVQTNYGYTF. CDR3 nucleotide sequence: TGTGCCAGCTCCCCCGTACAAACTAACTATGGCTACACCTTC.